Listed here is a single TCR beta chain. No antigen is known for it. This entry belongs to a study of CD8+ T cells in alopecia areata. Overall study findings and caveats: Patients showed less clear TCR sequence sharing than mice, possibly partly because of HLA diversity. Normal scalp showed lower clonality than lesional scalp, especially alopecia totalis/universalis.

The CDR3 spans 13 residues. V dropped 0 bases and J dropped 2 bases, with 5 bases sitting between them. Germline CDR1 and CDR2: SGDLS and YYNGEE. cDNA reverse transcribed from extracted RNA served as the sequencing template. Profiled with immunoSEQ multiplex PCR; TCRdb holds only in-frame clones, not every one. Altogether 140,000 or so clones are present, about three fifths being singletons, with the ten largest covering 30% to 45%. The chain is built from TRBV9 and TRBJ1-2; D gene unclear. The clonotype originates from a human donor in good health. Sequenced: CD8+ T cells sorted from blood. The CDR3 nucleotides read TGTGCCAGCAGCGTAGCCAGCAACTATGGCTACACCTTC. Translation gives CASSVASNYGYTF.